The 9 T cell receptor beta chains given below trace back to one sample, sequenced in a study of cytomegalovirus exposure and HLA in healthy donors. Only in-frame clones appear in the TCRdb table, and some are missing; sequencing was by immunoSEQ multiplex PCR. The sample has 150,000 to 200,000 clones; about nine tenths are singletons. The sequenced material came from PBMCs. These receptor sequences come from a man aged 25 to 40 in good health and CMV-seropositive.

The chain carries TRBV29-1 and TRBJ2-3, with D possibly matching TRBD2 (5 bases). This CDR3 has 14 amino acids. Trimming stripped 8 bases from V and 0 bases from J, with 15 bases between. Germline V gene data show CDR1 as SQVTM and CDR2 as ANQGSEA. The CDR3 nucleotides read TGCAGCCTAACCGGGTCGGGGAGCACAGATACGCAGTATTTT. Its translation: CSLTGSGSTDTQYF.

The chain uses TRBV12-5 and TRBJ1-2, with D perhaps matching TRBD1 (5 bases). Trimming pared 0 bases from V and 2 bases from J, leaving 13 bases between. CDR3 length equals 16 residues. The germline V gene encodes CDR1 LGHNT and CDR2 FRNRAP. The DNA for the CDR3 is TGTGCTAGTGGTTTGGTACTTGGGACGGAGAACTATGGCTACACCTTC. This gives the protein CASGLVLGTENYGYTF.

The chain combines TRBV5-1 with TRBJ1-1; unclear D gene. V lost 4 bases and J lost 4, with 11 bases in between. Germline V lookup: CDR1 SGHRS, CDR2 YFSETQ. The CDR3 has 13 amino acids. The CDR3 DNA is TGCGCCAGCAGCCCGCTGTTGGGCACTGAAGCTTTCTTT. Translating it yields CASSPLLGTEAFF.

CDR3 nucleotide sequence: TGTGCCAGTAGCATGGGGGCTTTACTCTACGAGCAGTACTTC. Its protein is CASSMGALLYEQYF. The chain combines TRBV19 with TRBJ2-7; a weak D match, TRBD1 (6 bases). Trimming took 6 bases from V and 3 from J, leaving 15 bases between them. There are 14 residues in the CDR3. CDR1 LNHDA and CDR2 SQIVND come from the germline V gene (reference sequence).

This chain connects TRBV5-5 to TRBJ2-7, with 7 bases lining up with TRBD2. This CDR3 region has 15 residues. V shed 0 bases and J 5 bases; nucleotides not matched to a gene: 8. Germline CDR1 and CDR2: SGHKS and YYEKEE (reference sequence). The CDR3 sequence: CASSLAGRILDEQYF. The CDR3, as DNA: TGTGCCAGCAGCTTGGCCGGGAGGATTTTAGACGAGCAGTACTTC.

The gene calls are TRBV6-5 and TRBJ2-7; 7 bases line up with TRBD1. Germline V CDR1 and CDR2: MNHEY, SVGAGI. This CDR3 comprises 15 residues. J lost 2 bases, V lost 5 bases, and 9 bases had no gene match. Written as DNA, the CDR3 is TGTGCCAGCAGTCGAGACAGGGAGCTGGCCTACGAGCAGTACTTC. It yields the protein CASSRDRELAYEQYF.

This clone was seen only a few times. The chain carries TRBV2 and TRBJ2-1, with 8 bases aligning to TRBD2. The CDR3 length is 14 residues. The J segment lost 5 bases and the V segment lost 4 bases, leaving 4 bases of the junction unmatched. Germline assignment: CDR1 SNHLY and CDR2 FYNNEI. The CDR3 region has the DNA TGTGCCAGCAGTGCACTAGCGGACCACAATGAGCAGTTCTTC. Encoded protein: CASSALADHNEQFF.

This clone showed up just once. This chain links TRBV28 with TRBJ2-2; 8 nucleotides line up with TRBD2. V shed 6 bases, J shed 6 bases, and the junction held 12 bases outside the gene matches. The CDR3 is made up of 16 amino acids. Germline loops: CDR1 MDHEN, CDR2 SYDVKM. In DNA, the CDR3 is TGTGCCAGCAGGCCAGCGGGACGGGAGGGCCCCGGGGAGCTGTTTTTT. The encoded protein is CASRPAGREGPGELFF.

This clone was recorded at least ten times. V is TRBV27 and J is TRBJ2-7; TRBD2 might be the D (6 bases). Looked up from germline, CDR1 is MNHEY and CDR2 is SMNVEV (reference sequence). V gave up 2 bases and J gave up 2 bases, with 10 bases separating them. The length of the CDR3 is 14 residues. CDR3 amino acids: CASSLMAGTYEQYF. The CDR3 DNA follows: TGTGCCAGCAGTTTAATGGCGGGAACCTACGAGCAGTACTTC.